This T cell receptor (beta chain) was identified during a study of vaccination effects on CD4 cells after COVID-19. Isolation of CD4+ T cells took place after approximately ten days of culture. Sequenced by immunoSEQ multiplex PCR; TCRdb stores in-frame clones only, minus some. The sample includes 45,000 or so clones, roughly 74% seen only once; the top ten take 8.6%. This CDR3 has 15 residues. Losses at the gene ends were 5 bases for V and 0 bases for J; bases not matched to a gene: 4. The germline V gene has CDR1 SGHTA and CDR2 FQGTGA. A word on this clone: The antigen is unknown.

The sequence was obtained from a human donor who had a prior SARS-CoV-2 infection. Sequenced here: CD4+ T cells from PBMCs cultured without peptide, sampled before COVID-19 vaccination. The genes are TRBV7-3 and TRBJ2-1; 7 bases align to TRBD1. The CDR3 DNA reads TGTGCCAGCAGCCCACAGGGGAGCTCCTACAATGAGCAGTTCTTC. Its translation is CASSPQGSSYNEQFF. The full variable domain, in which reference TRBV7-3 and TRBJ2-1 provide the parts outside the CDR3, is GAGVSQTPSNKVTEKGKYVELRCDPISGHTALYWYRQSLGQGPEFLIYFQGTGAADDSGLPNDRFFAVRPEGSVSTLKIQRTERGDSAVYLCASSPQGSSYNEQFFGPGTRLTVL.